This T cell receptor (beta chain) is from a study of shared clonotypes between healthy human individuals. The table came from immunoSEQ multiplex PCR; TCRdb's copy has only in-frame clones and leaves some out. The sample consists of 2,500,000 or so clones, 93% of them appearing once. To note about this clone: As yet, its antigen is unknown.

General study points: A reduction in generation probabilities was seen for non-shared clonotypes relative to those shared by all four donors.

The CDR3 has 17 amino acids. V lost 1 base to trimming and J lost 4 bases, with 17 bases between them. CDR1 and CDR2 from the germline V gene are SGHTA and FQGTGA. The sample comprised naive CD4+ T cells from PBMCs. Subset here: CD45RA+ positively selected. The V call is TRBV7-3, the J call TRBJ2-1, with D unresolved. The TCR was taken from a man between 18 and 35 years old in good health. Some clones in this sample may be carry-over from other donors' samples. CDR3 amino acids: CASSLRDATSQYNEQFF. The CDR3 region has the DNA TGTGCCAGCAGCTTAAGGGATGCTACAAGCCAATACAATGAGCAGTTCTTC.